Presented here are 23 T cell receptor beta chains from one specimen sequenced in a study of T-cell reconstitution after alpha-beta-depleted transplantation in children. Preparation of the TCRbeta library was carried out with unique molecular identifiers. TCRdb called the PCR reads again in MiXCR, with one record for every CDR3 protein. Here the sample spans around 960,000 distinct CDR3 sequences, 25% to 35% being singletons. The sequencing here drew on PBMCs, mostly from graft donor cells, taken 360 days after TCRalphabeta/CD19-depleted stem cell transplant. Receptors were obtained from a boy younger than two who had a stem cell transplant for SCID, so the T cells may come from the graft donor.

The chain carries TRBV3-1 and TRBJ1-1; D unclear. V shed 4 bases and J shed 2 bases, with 11 bases lying between them. Germline V gene data show CDR1 as LGHDT and CDR2 as YNNKEL (reference sequence). There are 14 residues in the CDR3. This chain's CDR3 is CASSPRFLNTEAFF. The CDR3 DNA sequence: TGTGCCAGCAGCCCCCGGTTTCTTAACACTGAAGCTTTCTTT.

The table lists this clonotype with a few counts. The rearrangement links TRBV6-2 or TRBV6-3 to TRBJ1-5; unclear D gene. The CDR3 covers 14 residues. The V end lost 6 bases, the J end lost 7 bases, and 16 bases lay between the germline ends. Germline V CDR1 and CDR2: MNHEY, SVGEGT. The CDR3 loop is CASSQRVVAQPQHF. DNA for the CDR3: TGTGCCAGCAGCCAGCGCGTGGTGGCGCAGCCCCAGCATTTT.

The CDR3 nucleotides read TGTGCCAGCAGCCCCAGGACAGGACCTCTAGCCAAAAACATTCAGTACTTC. Translated: CASSPRTGPLAKNIQYF. The chain combines TRBV7-2 with TRBJ2-4; 7 bases line up with TRBD1. Per germline, CDR1 SGHTA and CDR2 FQGNSA. CDR3 size: 17 residues. The junction had 10 bases not matched to a gene; V was cut back by 5 bases and J by 0 bases.

This clonotype has just a few counts. This rearrangement joins TRBV5-1 to TRBJ2-6, with D possibly TRBD1 on 6 matching bases. V lost 3 bases and J 2 bases, leaving 9 bases between the germline ends. CDR1 and CDR2 from the germline V gene are SGHRS and YFSETQ. The CDR3 is made up of 15 amino acids. DNA for the CDR3: TGCGCCAGCAGCTCCAGGACAGCTGGGGCCAACGTCCTGACTTTC. It specifies CASSSRTAGANVLTF.

This clonotype was seen a few times. The rearrangement joins TRBV6-6 to TRBJ2-1; a possible D gene is TRBD2 (6 bases). The CDR3 has 13 residues. Germline assignment: CDR1 MNHNY and CDR2 SVGAGI (reference sequence). Trimming removed 2 bases from V and 10 bases from J, with 12 bases in between. CDR3 amino acids: CASSYLGSWEQFF. The CDR3 bases are TGTGCCAGCAGTTACCTCGGGAGCTGGGAGCAGTTCTTC.

The V call is TRBV15, the J call TRBJ1-1; 7 nucleotides align to TRBD1. Germline CDR1 and CDR2: LNHNV and YYDKDF (reference sequence). CDR3 size: 15 residues. V was clipped by 8 bases and J by 1 base; unmatched bases: 10. The CDR3 here is CATLGTAKGNTEAFF. The CDR3 DNA sequence: TGTGCCACCTTGGGGACAGCGAAGGGGAACACTGAAGCTTTCTTT.

This clonotype was counted many times. The J gene is TRBJ1-1, the V gene TRBV9; 7 bases align to TRBD1. The CDR3 is 14 amino acids. V shed 0 bases, J shed 2 bases, and the junction held 1 base outside the gene matches. Germline loops: CDR1 SGDLS, CDR2 YYNGEE. The chain's CDR3 is CASSVGTGNTEAFF. In nucleotides, the CDR3 is TGTGCCAGCAGCGTAGGGACAGGTAACACTGAAGCTTTCTTT.

V and J are TRBV18 and TRBJ1-3; D unresolved. The CDR3 is made up of 16 amino acids. V was shortened by 1 base and J by 0 bases, with 10 bases between the two germline ends. The germline V gene encodes CDR1 KGHSH and CDR2 LQKENI. The CDR3 coding sequence is TGTGCCAGCTCACCACGAGAGCTAATCTCTGGAAACACCATATATTTT. It encodes CASSPRELISGNTIYF.

The V and J genes are TRBV20-1 and TRBJ2-4; 8 positions agree with TRBD1. This CDR3 contains 16 residues. V lost 6 bases, J lost 2 bases, and 12 bases stayed unmatched. The germline V gene has CDR1 DFQATT and CDR2 SNEGSKA (reference sequence). Here the CDR3 reads CSAPGSGGRTKNIQYF. The CDR3 nucleotides are TGCAGTGCCCCAGGGTCAGGGGGCAGGACCAAAAACATTCAGTACTTC.

This clonotype has just a few counts. The V call is TRBV12-3 or TRBV12-4, the J call TRBJ2-2; D possibly corresponds to TRBD1 (5 bases). The CDR3 is made up of 15 amino acids. The V end lost 4 bases, the J end lost 6 bases, and 15 bases lay between the germline ends. The CDR3 nucleotides read TGTGCCAGCAGTTCCTTCCAAAGGGGCTCCGGGGAGCTGTTTTTT. It translates to CASSSFQRGSGELFF.

This clonotype was seen ten or more times. The chain recombines TRBV10-3 with TRBJ2-7, with 10 bases fitting TRBD1. V trimming: 7 bases; J trimming: 2 bases; junction bases outside the gene matches: 14. The germline gives CDR1 ENHRY, CDR2 SYGVKD. CDR3 length equals 17 residues. The CDR3 nucleotides read TGTGCCATCAATAGCGGAGATTGGGGGACAGGGGCCTACGAGCAGTACTTC. It codes for CAINSGDWGTGAYEQYF.

This clonotype was counted at least ten times. This sequence joins TRBV12-3 or TRBV12-4 and TRBJ1-4; 7 bases align to TRBD1. The junction had 7 bases not matched to a gene; V was cut back by 7 bases and J by 8 bases. CDR3 size: 13 residues. DNA for the CDR3: TGTGCCAGCAACAGGGGTACTGGAGAAAAACTGTTTTTT. It is translated as CASNRGTGEKLFF.

The rearrangement joins TRBV20-1 to TRBJ2-7; D perhaps matches TRBD2 (6 bases). V shed 1 base and J shed 2 bases, with 9 bases lying between them. The CDR3 has 13 amino acids. CDR1 is DFQATT and CDR2 is SNEGSKA in the germline V gene (reference sequence). The DNA of the CDR3 is TGCAGTGCTAGAGGGGACTTTACCTACGAGCAGTACTTC. This encodes CSARGDFTYEQYF.

This clonotype was picked up a small number of times. The chain couples TRBV7-2 to TRBJ1-3; no definite D call. This CDR3 comprises 13 residues. Germline V gives CDR1 SGHTA, CDR2 FQGNSA. The V and J ends lost 6 bases and 8 bases respectively, with 14 bases between them. The CDR3 region has the DNA TGTGCCAGCAGTTTGCCCGGGGTACACACCATATATTTT. Its translation: CASSLPGVHTIYF.

In its sample, this clonotype was seen a few times. The chain uses TRBV7-6 and TRBJ1-1; no clear D gene. This CDR3 has 14 residues. CDR1 SGHVS and CDR2 FNYEAQ come from the germline V gene. Trimming pared 5 bases from V and 5 bases from J, leaving 15 bases between. CDR3 DNA: TGTGCCAGCAGCCCCTATTGGGCGGGGACTGAAGCTTTCTTT. Encoded protein: CASSPYWAGTEAFF.

This clonotype was seen more than once but under ten times. The chain carries TRBV6-1 and TRBJ2-7; maybe TRBD1 (6 bases). CDR1 is MNHNS, CDR2 SASEGT, per germline. This CDR3 has 16 residues. V shed 5 bases and J shed 2 bases, with 19 bases lying between them. DNA for the CDR3: TGTGCCAGCAGTATCTCTAGGACAGTCAAGACCTACGAGCAGTACTTC. The encoded protein is CASSISRTVKTYEQYF.

This chain connects TRBV6-5 to TRBJ1-6, with no clear D. Germline V CDR1 and CDR2: MNHEY, SVGAGI. CDR3 size: 14 residues. Trimming took off 0 bases at V and 13 bases at J, with 13 bases between the two ends. Here the CDR3 DNA reads TGTGCCAGCAGTTACTCGATGACCGGTATTCCCCTCCACTTT. It encodes CASSYSMTGIPLHF.

The V gene is TRBV2, the J gene TRBJ2-2, with 11 bases aligning to TRBD1. CDR1 SNHLY and CDR2 FYNNEI come from the germline V gene. Trimming took 8 bases from V and 5 from J; bases not matched to a gene: 13. The length of the CDR3 is 17 residues. The DNA for the CDR3 is TGTGCCAGCCCTAGACCTACCGGGACAGGGGGTACCGGGGAGCTGTTTTTT. This sequence encodes CASPRPTGTGGTGELFF.

The chain is built from TRBV10-3 and TRBJ2-2; D is perhaps TRBD1 (6 bases). Looked up from germline, CDR1 is ENHRY and CDR2 is SYGVKD. Deletions cut 3 bases from V and 6 bases from J, with 8 bases between. The CDR3 runs 13 residues. As DNA, the CDR3 is TGTGCCATCAGTGAATGGGGGCCCGGGGAGCTGTTTTTT. Protein product: CAISEWGPGELFF.

In its sample, this clonotype was seen a few times. The chain recombines TRBV4-1 with TRBJ1-5; D perhaps matches TRBD1 (6 bases). The CDR3 loop spans 17 amino acids. The V and J ends lost 4 bases and 5 bases respectively, with 21 bases between them. Per the germline V gene, CDR1 is MGHRA and CDR2 is YSYEKL. The CDR3 nucleotides are TGCGCCAGCAGCCCGAGTCCGGGGGGGCGAAATTATCAGCCCCAGCATTTT. Amino acids: CASSPSPGGRNYQPQHF.

V and J are TRBV4-1 and TRBJ2-1; TRBD1 is a possible D gene (6 bases). The V gene's germline CDR1 is MGHRA and CDR2 YSYEKL. This CDR3 contains 15 residues. Trimming took 4 bases from V and 9 from J, leaving 19 bases between them. This CDR3 is CASSRDRRPGVEQFF. CDR3 bases: TGCGCCAGCAGCCGAGACAGGCGTCCTGGGGTTGAGCAGTTCTTC.

This clonotype was counted a few times. J is TRBJ1-2 and V is TRBV7-9; D is possibly TRBD1 (6 bases). Trimming took off 1 base at V and 4 bases at J, with 19 bases between the two ends. CDR1 is SEHNR and CDR2 is FQNEAQ in the germline V gene (reference sequence). The CDR3 has 17 residues. CDR3 nucleotide sequence: TGTGCCAGCAGCTTAGAGGTGGCACCCAGGGGTGGCTATGGCTACACCTTC. Its translation: CASSLEVAPRGGYGYTF.

In this sample, this clonotype turned up once. V gene TRBV9 combines with J gene TRBJ2-1; D gene uncertain. The CDR3 spans 15 residues. V lost 0 bases, J lost 2 bases, and 9 bases lay in between. CDR1 is SGDLS and CDR2 is YYNGEE in the germline V gene. The CDR3 region has the DNA TGTGCCAGCAGCGTAGCTGCTGCAACCTACAATGAGCAGTTCTTC. It encodes CASSVAAATYNEQFF.